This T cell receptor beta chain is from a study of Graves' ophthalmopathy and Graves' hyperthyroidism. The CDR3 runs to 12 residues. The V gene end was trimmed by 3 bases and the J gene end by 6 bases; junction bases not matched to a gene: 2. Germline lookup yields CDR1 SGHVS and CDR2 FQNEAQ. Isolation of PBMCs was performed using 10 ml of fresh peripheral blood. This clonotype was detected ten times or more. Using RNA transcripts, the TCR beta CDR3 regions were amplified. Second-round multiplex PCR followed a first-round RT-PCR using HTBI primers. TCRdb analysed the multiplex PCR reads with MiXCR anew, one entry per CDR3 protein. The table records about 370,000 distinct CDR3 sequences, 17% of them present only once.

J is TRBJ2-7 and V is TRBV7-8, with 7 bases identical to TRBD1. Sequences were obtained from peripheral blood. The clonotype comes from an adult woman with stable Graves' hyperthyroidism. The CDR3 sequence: CASSFAGGEQYF. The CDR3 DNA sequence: TGTGCCAGCAGCTTCGCAGGGGGCGAGCAGTACTTC.